The T cell receptor beta chain under discussion was sequenced for a study of shared clonotypes between healthy human individuals. With V trimmed by 0 bases and J by 7 bases, 18 bases remained unmatched. CDR1 and CDR2 (germline): SGHDN, FVKESK. This CDR3 region has 19 residues. Some clones are missing from TCRdb's copy, which holds only in-frame ones; the method was immunoSEQ multiplex PCR. Among some 240,000 clones listed, 60% to 80% were seen once. The sequencing sample was made of memory CD4+ T cells sorted from blood. Subset defined: CD45RA-negative fraction. The V gene is TRBV14, the J gene TRBJ2-1, with 7 bases aligning to TRBD2. The TCR originated in a man aged 25 to 40 in good health. CDR3 residues: CASSQDTWDPAGKRNEQFF. The CDR3 DNA reads TGTGCCAGCAGCCAAGATACCTGGGATCCAGCGGGAAAGAGAAATGAGCAGTTCTTC.